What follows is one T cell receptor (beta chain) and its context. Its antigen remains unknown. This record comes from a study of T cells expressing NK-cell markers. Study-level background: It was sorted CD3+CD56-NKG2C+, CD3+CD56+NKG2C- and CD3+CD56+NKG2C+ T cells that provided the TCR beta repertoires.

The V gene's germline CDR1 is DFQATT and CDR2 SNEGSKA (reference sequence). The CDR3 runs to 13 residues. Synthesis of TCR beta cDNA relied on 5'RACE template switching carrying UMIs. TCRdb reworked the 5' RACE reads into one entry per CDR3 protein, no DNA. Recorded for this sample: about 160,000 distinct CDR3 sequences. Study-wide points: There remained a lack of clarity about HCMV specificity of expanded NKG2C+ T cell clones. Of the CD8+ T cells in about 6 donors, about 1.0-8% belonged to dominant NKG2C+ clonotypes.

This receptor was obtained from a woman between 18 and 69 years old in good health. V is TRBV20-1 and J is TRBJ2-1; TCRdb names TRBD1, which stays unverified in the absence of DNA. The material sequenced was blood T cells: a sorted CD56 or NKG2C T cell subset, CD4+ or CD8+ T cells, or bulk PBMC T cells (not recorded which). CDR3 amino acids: CSTGTHSYNEQFF.